These 7 T cell receptor beta chains share one sample of origin, sequenced in a study of blood T cell repertoires in COVID-19. Assay: immunoSEQ multiplex PCR; the TCRdb copy retains only in-frame clones and omits some. Seen here are 200,000 to 300,000 clones, roughly four fifths observed once, and the top ten hold around 7.5%. Sequenced: peripheral blood. These TCRs come from a woman aged 80 or over with COVID-19, enrolled during active disease.

J is TRBJ2-5 and V is TRBV19, with a possible D match to TRBD1 (6 bases). The CDR3 has 16 amino acids. Trimming removed 6 bases at V and 2 bases at J, with 19 bases between. Germline loops: CDR1 LNHDA, CDR2 SQIVND (reference sequence). The DNA of the CDR3 is TGTGCCAGTAGCCCAATGGGGACAAGGCTTCAAGAGACCCAGTACTTC. Its translation: CASSPMGTRLQETQYF.

This chain joins TRBV7-9 and TRBJ1-2; a possible D gene is TRBD1 (5 bases). The CDR3 extends over 16 amino acids. The V and J ends lost 4 bases and 2 bases respectively, with 17 bases between them. In germline, CDR1 is SEHNR, CDR2 FQNEAQ (reference sequence). The CDR3 DNA reads TGTGCCAGCAGCTCCTCACCGCTGACAGCCAACTATGGCTACACCTTC. This sequence encodes CASSSSPLTANYGYTF.

This CDR3 reads CAIGQVPNTEAFF. In nucleotides, the CDR3 is TGTGCCATCGGACAGGTCCCGAACACTGAAGCTTTCTTT. The chain joins TRBV10-3 to TRBJ1-1, with 7 bases aligning to TRBD1. CDR3 size: 13 residues. CDR1 is ENHRY, CDR2 SYGVKD, per germline. J was trimmed by 1 base and V by 8 bases; bases with no gene match: 4.

CDR3 sequence (DNA): TGTGCCAGCAGTTTGACTAGCGGGAGAAGGTATGAGCAGTTCTTC. This encodes CASSLTSGRRYEQFF. V and J are TRBV28 and TRBJ2-1, with 12 bases that match TRBD2. The germline CDR1 and CDR2 sequences are MDHEN and SYDVKM. The ends lost 3 bases at V and 8 bases at J; junction bases unmatched: 5. The CDR3 is made up of 15 amino acids.

The CDR3 is CASSRGGGETQYF. The CDR3 nucleotides read TGCGCCAGCAGCCGCGGGGGCGGGGAGACCCAGTACTTC. The V call is TRBV5-1, the J call TRBJ2-5; TRBD2 might be the D (7 bases). This CDR3 contains 13 residues. The ends were cut back, 4 bases at V and 5 bases at J, with 12 bases in the middle. Looked up from germline, CDR1 is SGHRS and CDR2 is YFSETQ.

The rearrangement uses TRBV7-9 and TRBJ1-3; 9 nucleotides agree with TRBD1. V trimming: 3 bases; J trimming: 2 bases; junction bases outside the gene matches: 2. CDR3 length equals 15 residues. CDR1 and CDR2 from the germline V gene are SEHNR and FQNEAQ (reference sequence). This CDR3 is CASSFTGGPGNTIYF. DNA of the CDR3: TGTGCCAGCAGCTTTACAGGGGGCCCTGGAAACACCATATATTTT.

The chain uses TRBV10-3 and TRBJ2-3; a possible D gene is TRBD1 (5 bases). The germline V gene encodes CDR1 ENHRY and CDR2 SYGVKD. This CDR3 contains 13 residues. V lost 6 bases and J lost 6, with 13 bases in between. In DNA form, the CDR3 reads TGTGCCATCAGGGGGCGTCAGGAGGATACGCAGTATTTT. Translated: CAIRGRQEDTQYF.